This entry lists 21 T cell receptor beta chains sequenced from one sample in a study of shared clonotypes between healthy human individuals. Using immunoSEQ multiplex PCR, the repertoire was profiled, and TCRdb retains in-frame clones only, with some absent. Among roughly 2.4 million clones listed, approximately 96% were seen once. Sequenced: naive CD4+ T cells sorted from blood. The subset was: CD45RA+ positively selected. These receptors all stem from a man younger than 35 in good health.

V usage is TRBV11-2 and J usage is TRBJ2-2; D may be TRBD1 (6 bases). This CDR3 has 15 amino acids. The germline V gene encodes CDR1 SGHAT and CDR2 FQNNGV. V was cut by 6 bases and J by 0 bases, with 11 bases left in between. This CDR3 reads CASRRDISNTGELFF. The CDR3 DNA reads as TGTGCCAGCAGAAGGGACATATCGAACACCGGGGAGCTGTTTTTT.

V usage is TRBV5-1 and J usage is TRBJ2-7, with D possibly being TRBD2 (6 bases). V was shortened by 4 bases and J by 8 bases, with 25 bases between the two germline ends. The CDR3 loop spans 16 amino acids. Looked up from germline, CDR1 is SGHRS and CDR2 is YFSETQ. CDR3 sequence reads: CASSTGTGKGGLKQYF. CDR3 coding DNA: TGCGCCAGCAGCACCGGAACGGGGAAGGGAGGTCTGAAGCAGTACTTC. The variable domain in full, completed from reference TRBV5-1 and TRBJ2-7, reads KAGVTQTPRYLIKTRGQQVTLSCSPISGHRSVSWYQQTPGQGLQFLFEYFSETQRNKGNFPGRFSGRQFSNSRSEMNVSTLELGDSALYLCASSTGTGKGGLKQYFGPGTRLTVT.

With regard to this clone: A junction boundary mismatches the germline segment, possibly from a read error. This rearrangement joins TRBV6-1 to TRBJ1-5; D gene unclear. Germline values: CDR1 MNHNS, CDR2 SASEGT. This CDR3 has 13 amino acids. The CDR3: CASSERSHQPQHF. The CDR3 coding sequence is TGTGCCAGCAGTGAGCGTAGCCATCAGCCCCAGCATTTT.

V usage is TRBV30 and J usage is TRBJ2-1; TRBD1 matches 8 bases. The J segment lost 6 bases and the V segment lost 1 base, leaving 11 bases of the junction unmatched. Germline-derived CDR1 and CDR2 are GTSNPN and SVGIG (reference sequence). The CDR3 has 16 residues. In DNA, the CDR3 is TGTGCCTGGAGTGGATACGGACAGGGTGGATCCAATGAGCAGTTCTTC. It specifies CAWSGYGQGGSNEQFF.

The CDR3 DNA reads as TGTGCCAGCAGCCCCCGCGTTTGGACAGTCTATGGCTACACCTTC. Protein: CASSPRVWTVYGYTF. The gene calls are TRBV5-8 and TRBJ1-2; maybe TRBD1 (6 bases). The CDR3 sequence is 15 residues long. V was trimmed by 4 bases and J by 4 bases, leaving 17 bases between them. In germline, CDR1 is SGHTS, CDR2 YDEGEE.

J is TRBJ1-3 and V is TRBV9; D remains ambiguous. CDR3 length: 14 residues. CDR1 and CDR2 from the germline V gene are SGDLS and YYNGEE. V was shortened by 0 bases and J by 3 bases, with 7 bases between the two germline ends. In DNA form, the CDR3 reads TGTGCCAGCAGCGTAGACGGGGTTGGAAACACCATATATTTT. It encodes CASSVDGVGNTIYF. The full variable domain, its missing parts supplied by reference TRBV9 and TRBJ1-3, is DSGVTQTPKHLITATGQRVTLRCSPRSGDLSVYWYQQSLDQGLQFLIQYYNGEERAKGNILERFSAQQFPDLHSELNLSSLELGDSALYFCASSVDGVGNTIYFGEGSWLTVV.

This clone was detected only once. J is TRBJ2-1 and V is TRBV5-1, with TRBD2 identical over 10 bases. After removal of 7 bases from V and 4 bases from J, the junction contained 14 bases not matched to a gene. The V gene's germline CDR1 is SGHRS and CDR2 YFSETQ. This CDR3 is built from 17 residues. CDR3 nucleotide sequence: TGCGCCAGCGCCAAAAGCCCTAGCGGGAGCGAATACAATGAGCAGTTCTTC. Protein: CASAKSPSGSEYNEQFF.

This chain uses TRBV2 with TRBJ1-2; 7 nucleotides align to TRBD1. V shed 6 bases, J shed 4 bases, and the junction held 11 bases outside the gene matches. The germline gives CDR1 SNHLY, CDR2 FYNNEI. The CDR3 spans 15 residues. The CDR3 sequence is CASRTEQGIVYGYTF. The CDR3 DNA is TGTGCCAGCAGGACCGAACAGGGGATCGTCTATGGCTACACCTTC.

The genes are TRBV21-1 and TRBJ1-2. TRBV21-1 is recorded as a pseudogene. This CDR3 comprises 15 residues. CDR3 sequence (DNA): TGTGCCAGCAGCAAAGGGGTTTTTACTGCTTATGGCTACACCTTC. Encoded protein: CASSKGVFTAYGYTF.

This clone was counted only a few times. The chain carries TRBV25-1 and TRBJ2-7; TRBD2 matches at 9 bases. Per the germline V gene, CDR1 is MGHDK and CDR2 is SYGVNS. The CDR3 consists of 14 residues. V was clipped by 4 bases and J by 7 bases; unmatched bases: 8. CDR3 nucleotides: TGTGCCAGCAGTGTGGCGGGAGGGCCGACGGAGCAGTACTTC. Encoded protein: CASSVAGGPTEQYF.

This chain joins TRBV18 and TRBJ2-5; a possible D gene is TRBD2 (5 bases). Germline V gene lookup returns CDR1 KGHSH and CDR2 LQKENI. Trimming shortened V by 6 bases and J by 1 base, and 15 bases separated the two germline ends. This CDR3 contains 15 residues. The CDR3 DNA follows: TGTGCCAGCTCGGGTGGTGTCCGGGGCCAAGAGACCCAGTACTTC. This gives the protein CASSGGVRGQETQYF.

To note about this clone: Additional DNA sequences in this sample encode the identical CDR3. This rearrangement joins TRBV5-1 to TRBJ1-1; 10 bases are a match to TRBD1. CDR1 and CDR2 from the germline V gene are SGHRS and YFSETQ. Losses at the gene ends were 4 bases for V and 0 bases for J; bases not matched to a gene: 3. The CDR3 sequence is 15 residues long. The CDR3 nucleotides read TGCGCCAGCAGCGCCGGGACAGGGGTGAACACTGAAGCTTTCTTT. As protein: CASSAGTGVNTEAFF. The complete variable domain, with remaining parts taken from reference TRBV5-1 and TRBJ1-1, reads KAGVTQTPRYLIKTRGQQVTLSCSPISGHRSVSWYQQTPGQGLQFLFEYFSETQRNKGNFPGRFSGRQFSNSRSEMNVSTLELGDSALYLCASSAGTGVNTEAFFGQGTRLTVV.

J is TRBJ1-5 and V is TRBV7-2; D is undetermined. Trimming cost V 1 base and J 3 bases, with 4 bases left between them. This CDR3 is built from 13 residues. CDR1 is SGHTA, CDR2 FQGNSA, per germline. CDR3: CASSLVPNQPQHF. CDR3 bases: TGTGCCAGCAGCTTAGTGCCCAATCAGCCCCAGCATTTT.

The rearrangement uses TRBV7-3 and TRBJ2-2; D gene unclear. Germline CDR1 reads SGHTA; CDR2 reads FQGTGA. Trimming took 3 bases from V and 5 from J, leaving 16 bases between them. CDR3 size: 16 residues. The CDR3 DNA sequence: TGTGCCAGCAGCTTTTCTCCCACGACGATTACCGGGGAGCTGTTTTTT. The encoded protein is CASSFSPTTITGELFF.

In this sample, this clone turned up once. The chain recombines TRBV29-1 with TRBJ1-2; 11 nucleotides align to TRBD1. V lost 4 bases to trimming and J lost 8 bases; unmatched junction nucleotides: 6. Germline V gene data show CDR1 as SQVTM and CDR2 as ANQGSEA. The CDR3 spans 13 residues. The CDR3 DNA reads TGCAGCGTTGTGAGGACAGGGGGCACCGGCTACACCTTC. It codes for CSVVRTGGTGYTF.

The chain links TRBV5-3 to TRBJ2-5; tentative D call: TRBD2 (6 bases). TRBV5-3 is placed among ORFs of uncertain function. The V gene lost 0 bases and the J gene lost 1 base, with 16 bases spanning the gap. The CDR3 consists of 17 residues. The CDR3 sequence: CARSLEAAGWTQETQYF. CDR3 in DNA: TGTGCCAGAAGCTTGGAAGCGGCGGGGTGGACCCAAGAGACCCAGTACTTC.

The V call is TRBV5-1, the J call TRBJ2-4; perhaps TRBD2 as D (5 bases). CDR1 is SGHRS and CDR2 is YFSETQ in the germline V gene. This CDR3 has 14 residues. V shed 4 bases and J shed 2 bases, with 10 bases lying between them. CDR3 in amino acids: CASSPDGTKNIQYF. The CDR3 DNA sequence: TGCGCCAGCAGCCCGGACGGGACCAAAAACATTCAGTACTTC.

The V and J genes are TRBV7-9 and TRBJ2-7; the match to TRBD2 covers 15 bases. Germline values: CDR1 SEHNR, CDR2 FQNEAQ (reference sequence). The CDR3 extends over 17 amino acids. The junction had 11 bases not matched to a gene; V was cut back by 5 bases and J by 6 bases. CDR3 DNA: TGTGCCAGCAGCCCCGGACTAGCGGGGGGGCTACTCCTCGAGCAGTACTTC. It codes for CASSPGLAGGLLLEQYF. Full variable domain (rest looked up from reference TRBV7-9 and TRBJ2-7): DTGVSQNPRHKITKRGQNVTFRCDPISEHNRLYWYRQTLGQGPEFLTYFQNEAQLEKSRLLSDRFSAERPKGSFSTLEIQRTEQGDSAMYLCASSPGLAGGLLLEQYFGPGTRLTVT.

This chain joins TRBV28 and TRBJ1-1; 7 positions match TRBD1. The length of the CDR3 is 13 residues. Germline V lookup: CDR1 MDHEN, CDR2 SYDVKM. Germline trimming cut 6 bases from V and 6 bases from J; bases unmatched to any gene: 7. The CDR3: CASSQGQSSEAFF. CDR3 DNA sequence: TGTGCCAGCAGCCAGGGACAGAGTTCTGAAGCTTTCTTT.

This clone came up a few times. The rearrangement links TRBV6-5 to TRBJ1-2; D possibly corresponds to TRBD1 (5 bases). Trimming pared 0 bases from V and 4 bases from J, leaving 12 bases between. CDR3 length: 15 residues. The V gene's germline CDR1 is MNHEY and CDR2 SVGAGI. CDR3 bases: TGTGCCAGCAGTTACTCGGGGTTGGGGACCTATGGCTACACCTTC. Translated, it gives CASSYSGLGTYGYTF.

V usage is TRBV9 and J usage is TRBJ2-7; maybe TRBD2 (6 bases). Germline CDR1 SGDLS, CDR2 YYNGEE. The V end lost 1 base, the J end lost 3 bases, and 20 bases lay between the germline ends. The CDR3 runs to 17 residues. CDR3 in DNA: TGTGCCAGCAGCGTAATCATGTGGAGGGGCCTAGACTACGAGCAGTACTTC. Protein sequence: CASSVIMWRGLDYEQYF.